The sequence of this T cell receptor (beta chain) was determined in a study of post-analysis software for immune sequencing data. Tagging with unique molecular identifiers was a feature of the TCR beta cDNA libraries. TCRdb called the PCR reads again in MiXCR, with one record for every CDR3 protein. The sample shows 600,000 to 750,000 distinct CDR3 sequences, about 60% of them seen only once. The count of this clonotype is one. Its antigen is not known. The CDR3 is 14 residues long. Losses at the gene ends were 7 bases for V and 0 bases for J; bases not matched to a gene: 5. Germline CDR1 reads MNHEY; CDR2 reads SVGAGI. Study findings and constraints: Comparison of patients with controls showed roughly five TRBV segments more frequent in patients, TRBV5-6, TRBV5-1 and TRBV20-1 among them.

J is TRBJ2-7 and V is TRBV6-5, with 8 bases matching TRBD1. The specimen was blood. The origin of this receptor is a girl aged 2-10 years with multiple sclerosis. Here the CDR3 DNA reads TGTGCCAGCAAACGGACAGGGATCTCCTACGAGCAGTACTTC. Protein: CASKRTGISYEQYF.